The T cell receptor (beta chain) described here comes from a study of T cell responses to AZD1222 COVID-19 vaccine. The germline CDR1 and CDR2 sequences are MDHEN and SYDVKM. The length of the CDR3 is 15 residues. The ends were cut back, 6 bases at V and 7 bases at J, with 21 bases in the middle. TCRdb keeps only in-frame clones here, not all; method: immunoSEQ multiplex PCR. This sample has 100,000 to 150,000 clones, with just over 90% found just once. Study-level points and caveats: Researchers report vaccine-associated CD4 TCRs spanning spike, with dominance at 160-218 and 743-854. Spike-specific TCR depth and breadth grew after two AZD1222 doses.

Turning to this clone: As yet, its antigen is unknown.

Sample: peripheral blood, taken on day 0 of AZD1222 vaccination. The TCR originated in an adult in good health. V gene TRBV28 combines with J gene TRBJ1-2; tentatively, D is TRBD1 (6 bases). The CDR3 loop is CASRTTGGGLLGYTF. The CDR3 DNA follows: TGTGCCAGCAGAACTACCGGAGGGGGGCTCCTTGGCTACACCTTC.